The present TCR beta chain was sequenced within a study of cytomegalovirus exposure and HLA in healthy donors. General observations from the study: Rates of TCR association differed by HLA locus in a later analysis, with DRB1 highest and HLA-C lowest.

Healthy bone marrow donors supplied every sample. As for this clone: Its antigen is unidentified.

V shed 6 bases, J shed 2 bases, and the junction held 10 bases outside the gene matches. The CDR3 contains 15 residues. CDR1 is MNHEY and CDR2 is SVGAGI in the germline V gene. PCR amplification relied on 60 Vbeta primers (plus 13 Jbeta primers). Profiled with immunoSEQ multiplex PCR; TCRdb holds only in-frame clones, not every one. This sample has roughly 150,000 clones; about 75% occur once, and the top ten carry 1.5% to 2%. The chain has TRBV6-5 and TRBJ2-7, with 7 positions matching TRBD1. The TCR sequence derives from a woman younger than 45 in good health and CMV-seronegative. Sequencing was performed on PBMCs. CDR3 in DNA: TGTGCCAGCAGGACAAACAGGGGTCTTGCCTACGAGCAGTACTTC. This gives the protein CASRTNRGLAYEQYF.